This T cell receptor (beta chain) was profiled in a study of blood T cell repertoires in COVID-19. Background on the study: The cDNA or gDNA used as material had been derived from T cells, B-cell-depleted T cells, or PBMCs.

Per the germline V gene, CDR1 is SGHVS and CDR2 is FQNEAQ. This CDR3 has 16 residues. The V and J ends lost 6 bases and 0 bases, in that order; junction bases with no gene match: 8. Authors' data handling: Quantification of nucleated cells was approximated via reference gene primer amplification. Assay: immunoSEQ multiplex PCR; the TCRdb copy retains only in-frame clones and omits some. The V and J calls and clone size are taken from that table; D and trimming were inferred from the DNA. The sample lists about 150,000 clones, 86% occurring once. Material for sequencing was peripheral blood. J is TRBJ1-1 and V is TRBV7-8; 9 positions agree with TRBD1. The receptor comes from a man aged 45-65 years with active or convalescent COVID-19. The CDR3 is CASSIQGAEVNTEAFF. The CDR3 nucleotides are TGTGCCAGCAGTATACAGGGGGCCGAGGTGAACACTGAAGCTTTCTTT.